These 16 T cell receptor beta chains were all obtained from the same sample, sequenced in a study of monozygotic twins with inflammatory bowel disease (dated by TCRdb to between 2019 and 2020). Receptors were amplified or captured by 5' RACE. The instrument was an Illumina HiSeq 2500. TCRdb reprocessed the reads and assigns one entry to each CDR3 protein sequence, leaving out DNA. The table for this sample shows a few hundred thousand distinct CDR3 sequences. Clones ranked in the top ten supply less than 2% of the sample. The sequencing input was blood. Receptors were obtained from a human donor with ulcerative colitis or Crohn's disease, or a healthy co-twin of an affected twin (not recorded which).

The CDR3 protein is CASSSDNSNQPQHF. The chain is built from TRBV5-6 and TRBJ1-5. Germline lookup yields CDR1 SGHDT and CDR2 YYEEEE. The CDR3 is 14 residues long.

The gene calls are TRBV7-2 and TRBJ2-1; TCRdb calls TRBD1, which cannot be checked without DNA. The CDR3 is made up of 15 amino acids. CDR1 is SGHTA and CDR2 is FQGNSA in the germline V gene. The CDR3 spells CASSFDRVYYNEQFF.

The rearrangement joins TRBV6-5 to TRBJ2-7; TCRdb calls TRBD1, which cannot be checked without DNA. The CDR3 loop spans 16 amino acids. Germline V lookup: CDR1 MNHEY, CDR2 SVGAGI. The CDR3 sequence is CASSYSINGQHYEQYF.

The J gene is TRBJ2-5, the V gene TRBV20-1; TCRdb proposes TRBD2, but this gene call is untestable without DNA. The CDR3 is 12 residues long. Germline V gives CDR1 DFQATT, CDR2 SNEGSKA (reference sequence). The CDR3 loop reads CSARLRGETQYF.

The chain employs TRBV5-4 and TRBJ2-4. The germline CDR1 and CDR2 sequences are SGHNT and YYREEE (reference sequence). The CDR3 is made up of 15 amino acids. CDR3: CASSLAKGVGNIQYF.

This chain uses TRBV20-1 with TRBJ1-6; the TRBD1 assignment by TCRdb is unverifiable without DNA. The CDR3 has 15 amino acids. Germline lookup yields CDR1 DFQATT and CDR2 SNEGSKA (reference sequence). The CDR3 spells CSAVGGGSYNSPLHF.

J is TRBJ2-7 and V is TRBV6-1; the TRBD1 assignment by TCRdb is unverifiable without DNA. This CDR3 is built from 16 residues. Germline assignment: CDR1 MNHNS and CDR2 SASEGT. CDR3 residues: CASSTAGRGSSYEQYF.

The chain combines TRBV25-1 with TRBJ1-1; the TCRdb call, TRBD1, lacks DNA for checking. The CDR3 has 12 residues. The germline CDR1 and CDR2 sequences are MGHDK and SYGVNS. The CDR3 loop is CASSSGGVEAFF.

The chain is built from TRBV9 and TRBJ1-6. Looked up from germline, CDR1 is SGDLS and CDR2 is YYNGEE. The CDR3 is 15 residues long. CDR3 sequence: CASSVGDSYNSPLHF.

V and J are TRBV5-6 and TRBJ2-3; TCRdb's D gene call, TRBD1, goes unchecked for lack of DNA. The germline V gene has CDR1 SGHDT and CDR2 YYEEEE. CDR3 length: 16 residues. CDR3 loop: CASSSPGTGIADTQYF.

This chain uses TRBV7-8 with TRBJ1-2; no DNA is available, so the TRBD1 call from TCRdb remains unchecked. Germline V gene sequence: CDR1 SGHVS, CDR2 FQNEAQ. The CDR3 totals 15 residues. The CDR3 protein is CASSRTQDSQNGYTF.

The J gene is TRBJ1-2, the V gene TRBV20-1. CDR1 DFQATT and CDR2 SNEGSKA come from the germline V gene (reference sequence). The CDR3 length is 11 residues. CDR3 in amino acids: CSAPVGYGYTF.

The chain has TRBV9 and TRBJ1-5. The length of the CDR3 is 14 residues. Germline assignment: CDR1 SGDLS and CDR2 YYNGEE. The CDR3: CASSVGGREEPQHF.

The V and J genes are TRBV10-3 and TRBJ2-3; TCRdb indicates TRBD1, and absent DNA this call remains unverified. This CDR3 comprises 15 residues. CDR1 is ENHRY and CDR2 is SYGVKD in the germline V gene. The CDR3 here is CAISGTGVGTDTQYF.

The rearrangement joins TRBV27 to TRBJ2-1; absent DNA, TCRdb's TRBD2 call cannot be checked. The CDR3 has 17 amino acids. CDR1 MNHEY and CDR2 SMNVEV come from the germline V gene (reference sequence). This chain's CDR3 is CASSLQIAGGYYNEQFF.

The chain uses TRBV7-7 and TRBJ2-5; the D call from TCRdb, TRBD1, cannot be confirmed without DNA. The CDR3 runs 15 residues. Germline lookup yields CDR1 SSHAT and CDR2 FNYEAQ (reference sequence). CDR3 residues: CASSSLVGGEETQYF.